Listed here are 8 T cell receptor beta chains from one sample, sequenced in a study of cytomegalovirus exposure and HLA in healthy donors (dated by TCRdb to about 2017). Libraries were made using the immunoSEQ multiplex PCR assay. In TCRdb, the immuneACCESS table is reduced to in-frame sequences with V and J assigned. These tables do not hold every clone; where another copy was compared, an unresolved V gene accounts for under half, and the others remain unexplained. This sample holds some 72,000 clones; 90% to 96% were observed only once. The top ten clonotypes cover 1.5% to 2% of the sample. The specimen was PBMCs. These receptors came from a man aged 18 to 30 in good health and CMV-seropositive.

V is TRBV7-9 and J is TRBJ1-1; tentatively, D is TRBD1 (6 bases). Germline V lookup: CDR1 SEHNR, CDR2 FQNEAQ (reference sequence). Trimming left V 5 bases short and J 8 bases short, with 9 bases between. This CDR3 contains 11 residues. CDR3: CASSRQDEAFF. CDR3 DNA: TGTGCCAGCAGCCGACAGGACGAAGCTTTCTTT.

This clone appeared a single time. This CDR3 is CASSPEAVPGANVLTF. The CDR3 coding sequence is TGTGCCAGCAGCCCGGAGGCCGTCCCTGGGGCCAACGTCCTGACTTTC. The genes are TRBV13 and TRBJ2-6, with a possible D match to TRBD2 (5 bases). V lost 5 bases and J lost 2, with 13 bases in between. Germline CDR1 PRHDT, CDR2 FYEKMQ (reference sequence). CDR3 length: 16 residues. Together with reference TRBV13 and TRBJ2-6, the CDR3 gives the full variable domain: AAGVIQSPRHLIKEKRETATLKCYPIPRHDTVYWYQQGPGQDPQFLISFYEKMQSDKGSIPDRFSAQQFSDYHSELNMSSLELGDSALYFCASSPEAVPGANVLTFGAGSRLTVL.

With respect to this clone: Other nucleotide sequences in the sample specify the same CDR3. Written as DNA, the CDR3 is TGCGCCAGCAGCTTGAGGAGGGCCGCCTACAATGAGCAGTTCTTC. Translation gives CASSLRRAAYNEQFF. The gene calls are TRBV5-1 and TRBJ2-1; TRBD2 is a possible D gene (6 bases). Trimming took off 1 base at V and 2 bases at J, with 10 bases between the two ends. The CDR3 length is 15 residues. CDR1 is SGHRS, CDR2 YFSETQ, per germline.

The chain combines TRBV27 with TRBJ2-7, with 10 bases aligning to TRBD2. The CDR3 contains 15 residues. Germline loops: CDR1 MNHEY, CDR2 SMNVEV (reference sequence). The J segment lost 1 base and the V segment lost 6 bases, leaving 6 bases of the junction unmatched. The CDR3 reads CASRELAGTSYEQYF. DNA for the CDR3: TGTGCCAGCAGGGAACTAGCGGGAACATCCTACGAGCAGTACTTC.

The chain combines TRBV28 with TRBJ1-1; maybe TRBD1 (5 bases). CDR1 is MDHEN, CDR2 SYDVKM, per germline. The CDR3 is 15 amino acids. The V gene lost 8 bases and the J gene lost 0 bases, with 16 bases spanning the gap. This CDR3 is CASPGDGSVNTEAFF. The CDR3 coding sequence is TGTGCCAGCCCGGGGGACGGGAGCGTGAACACTGAAGCTTTCTTT.

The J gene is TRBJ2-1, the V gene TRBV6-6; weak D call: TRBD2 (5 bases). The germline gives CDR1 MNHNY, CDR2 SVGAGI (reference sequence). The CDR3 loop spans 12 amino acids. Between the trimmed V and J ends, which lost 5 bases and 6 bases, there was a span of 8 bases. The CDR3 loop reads CASSPGTNEQFF. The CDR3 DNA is TGTGCCAGCAGTCCGGGAACCAATGAGCAGTTCTTC.

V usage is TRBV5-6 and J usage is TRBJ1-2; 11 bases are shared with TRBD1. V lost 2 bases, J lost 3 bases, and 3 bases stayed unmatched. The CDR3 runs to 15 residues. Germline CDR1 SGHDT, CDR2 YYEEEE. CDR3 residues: CASSLGTGGHYGYTF. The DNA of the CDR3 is TGTGCCAGCAGCTTAGGGACAGGGGGTCACTATGGCTACACCTTC.

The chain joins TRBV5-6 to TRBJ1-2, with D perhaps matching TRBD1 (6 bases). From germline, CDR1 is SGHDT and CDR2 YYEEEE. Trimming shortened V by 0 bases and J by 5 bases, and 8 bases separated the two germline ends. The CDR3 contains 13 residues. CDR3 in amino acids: CASSLDRAYGYTF. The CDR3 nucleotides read TGTGCCAGCAGCTTGGACAGGGCTTATGGCTACACCTTC.